Below, one T cell receptor (beta chain) is given with its context. Its antigen is undetermined. The data were obtained in a study of beta chain features in type 1 diabetes. Overall study findings and caveats: Short templates might get an advantage during PCR, and this would be equal in patients and controls. A closer apparent resemblance between naive, central memory and Treg TCRB repertoires was seen in patients than in healthy donors. Shortening of TCRB CDR3s, moderate but significant, appeared in all four CD4+ subsets of Type 1 diabetes patients. Cells with high TCR expression could be over-represented when cDNA is sequenced.

Expressed TCRB transcripts were sequenced because the entire RNA isolate underwent reverse transcription. The table came from immunoSEQ multiplex PCR; TCRdb's copy has only in-frame clones and leaves some out. The sample holds some 270,000 clones, around 9.9% seen once. V trimming: 2 bases; J trimming: 0 bases; junction bases outside the gene matches: 0. The V gene's germline CDR1 is SEHNR and CDR2 FQNEAQ (reference sequence). CDR3 length: 16 amino acids. The clonotype comes from a man aged 25 to 40 with type 1 diabetes. The sample consisted of naive CD4+ T cells from blood. The chain employs TRBV7-9 and TRBJ2-4; 11 positions match TRBD2. CDR3 in amino acids: CASSLTSGGAKNIQYF. Here the CDR3 DNA reads TGTGCCAGCAGCTTAACTAGCGGGGGAGCCAAAAACATTCAGTACTTC.